Included here is one T cell receptor (beta chain) sequence, with context. What it recognizes is unknown. The data belong to a study of T cells after posttransplantation cyclophosphamide. Study outcomes and limitations: Recipient CMV seropositivity and CMV reactivation strongly tracked TRB clonality. TRB overlap between skin or GI tissue T cells and blood was limited. Later blood repertoires were often dominated by clones from the donor CD8+ memory compartment.

The protocol was immunoSEQ multiplex PCR, while the TCRdb copy is restricted to in-frame clones and leaves out a portion. The repertoire includes 31,000 or so clones, roughly 90% of them detected once, and approximately 0.1% sits in the top ten. The CDR3 has 13 amino acids. The V and J ends lost 2 bases and 4 bases respectively, with 8 bases between them. Per germline, CDR1 SGHAT and CDR2 FQDESV (reference sequence). Cells defined as naive were viable CD3+CD4+ or CD3+CD8+ and CCR7+CD45RA+CD45RO-CD95-CD27+CD28+. On the day of bone marrow donation, the related graft donor provided peripheral blood. The sequenced sample consisted of naive CD4+ T cells sorted from blood. The source is a man under 40 in good health and a related stem cell transplant donor. J is TRBJ1-2 and V is TRBV11-1; possibly TRBD1 for D (6 bases). CDR3 DNA: TGTGCCAGCAGCTTAACAGGGACCTATGGCTACACCTTC. Protein: CASSLTGTYGYTF.